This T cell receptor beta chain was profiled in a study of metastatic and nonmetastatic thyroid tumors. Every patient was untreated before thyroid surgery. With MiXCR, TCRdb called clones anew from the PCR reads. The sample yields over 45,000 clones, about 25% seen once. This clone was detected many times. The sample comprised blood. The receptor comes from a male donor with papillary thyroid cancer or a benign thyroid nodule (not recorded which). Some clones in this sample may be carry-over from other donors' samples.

The CDR3 coding sequence is TGTGCCAGCTCCCCGGTCGGACTAGCGGGGCAAGAGACCCAGTACTTC. It encodes CASSPVGLAGQETQYF. The chain couples TRBV5-8 to TRBJ2-5, with 12 bases identical to TRBD2. The CDR3 is made up of 16 amino acids. Trimming cost V 7 bases and J 2 bases; bases outside gene matches: 9. CDR1 is SGHTS and CDR2 is YDEGEE in the germline V gene.